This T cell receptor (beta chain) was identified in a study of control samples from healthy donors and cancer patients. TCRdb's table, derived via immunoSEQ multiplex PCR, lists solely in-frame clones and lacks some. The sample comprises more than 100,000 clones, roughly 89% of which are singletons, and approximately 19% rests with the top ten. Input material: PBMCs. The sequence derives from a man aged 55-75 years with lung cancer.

CDR3 bases: TGCGCCAGCAGTGGGGGACAGGGGGCCCTAACTGAAGCTTTCTTT. It translates to CASSGGQGALTEAFF. The chain carries TRBV10-1 and TRBJ1-1; TRBD1 aligns across 12 bases. Trimming removed 4 bases from V and 5 bases from J; junction bases left unmatched: 5. This CDR3 region has 15 residues. The germline CDR1 and CDR2 sequences are WNHNN and SYGVQD (reference sequence).